These T cell receptor beta chains were read from a single sample in a study of blood T cell repertoires in COVID-19. Repertoires were generated with immunoSEQ multiplex PCR, while TCRdb's copy carries only in-frame clones and drops some. The table includes approximately 300,000 clones, approximately 87% detected once. The sequencing sample was made of PBMCs or T cells enriched from blood (not recorded which). The receptors were gathered from a woman in her 30s who had recovered from COVID-19. CDR3s include the opening cysteine and the closing phenylalanine or tryptophan. Each record gives: D gene, clone size, J gene, V gene, CDR3 protein, CDR3 DNA. A D gene is named only where the DNA matches it firmly. The size of a clone is reported for some rows only, either as once, few or many, or as a class for expanded clones.

d_call: TRBD2; clone_size: NA; j_call: TRBJ2-1; v_call: TRBV5-5; cdr3_aa: CASSTGLAGALRNEQFF; cdr3_nt: TGTGCCAGCAGCACGGGACTAGCGGGGGCCCTGAGGAATGAGCAGTTCTTC
d_call: NA; clone_size: NA; j_call: TRBJ2-1; v_call: TRBV5-6; cdr3_aa: CASSHVGGSYNEQFF; cdr3_nt: TGTGCCAGCAGTCACGTCGGGGGCTCCTACAATGAGCAGTTCTTC
d_call: TRBD1; clone_size: NA; j_call: TRBJ1-2; v_call: TRBV7-6; cdr3_aa: CASSLEPGGAYGYTF; cdr3_nt: TGTGCCAGCAGCTTAGAACCAGGGGGTGCCTATGGCTACACCTTC
d_call: NA; clone_size: NA; j_call: TRBJ2-1; v_call: TRBV19; cdr3_aa: CASSIPWTLSYNEQFF; cdr3_nt: TGTGCCAGTAGTATACCCTGGACTTTAAGTTACAATGAGCAGTTCTTC
d_call: NA; clone_size: NA; j_call: TRBJ2-7; v_call: TRBV19; cdr3_aa: CASSTGHQPYEQYF; cdr3_nt: TGTGCCAGTAGTACGGGACACCAGCCATACGAGCAGTACTTC
d_call: TRBD1; clone_size: NA; j_call: TRBJ1-2; v_call: TRBV6-5; cdr3_aa: CASSYGQQGVVDGYTF; cdr3_nt: TGTGCCAGCAGTTACGGGCAACAGGGGGTCGTCGATGGCTACACCTTC
d_call: TRBD1; clone_size: NA; j_call: TRBJ1-6; v_call: TRBV5-1; cdr3_aa: CASSLNQDRGYSPLHF; cdr3_nt: TGCGCCAGCAGCTTGAATCAGGACAGGGGCTATTCACCCCTCCACTTT
d_call: NA; clone_size: NA; j_call: TRBJ1-3; v_call: TRBV7-2; cdr3_aa: CASSFWHSSGNTIYF; cdr3_nt: TGTGCCAGCAGCTTTTGGCACAGCTCTGGAAACACCATATATTTT
d_call: NA; clone_size: once; j_call: TRBJ1-5; v_call: TRBV4-1; cdr3_aa: CASSPRDSSNQPQHF; cdr3_nt: TGCGCCAGCAGCCCGCGCGACAGTAGCAATCAGCCCCAGCATTTT
d_call: TRBD1; clone_size: once; j_call: TRBJ1-1; v_call: TRBV28; cdr3_aa: CASSPQGALNTEAFF; cdr3_nt: TGTGCCAGCAGTCCGCAGGGGGCACTGAACACTGAAGCTTTCTTT
d_call: TRBD1; clone_size: NA; j_call: TRBJ1-3; v_call: TRBV18; cdr3_aa: CASSPRQGSSGNTIYF; cdr3_nt: TGTGCCAGCTCACCAAGACAGGGAAGCTCTGGAAACACCATATATTTT
d_call: NA; clone_size: NA; j_call: TRBJ1-2; v_call: TRBV19; cdr3_aa: CASSILSSRGGYTF; cdr3_nt: TGTGCCAGTAGTATCCTCTCGAGCAGGGGTGGCTACACCTTC
d_call: TRBD1; clone_size: NA; j_call: TRBJ1-3; v_call: TRBV3-1/TRBV3-2; cdr3_aa: CASSSRGQGAPSSGNTIYF; cdr3_nt: TGTGCCAGCAGCTCAAGAGGACAGGGGGCCCCCAGCTCTGGAAACACCATATATTTT
d_call: TRBD2; clone_size: NA; j_call: TRBJ2-5; v_call: TRBV5-1; cdr3_aa: CASSLELGGETQYF; cdr3_nt: TGCGCCAGCAGCTTGGAACTGGGAGGGGAGACCCAGTACTTC
d_call: TRBD1; clone_size: NA; j_call: TRBJ1-1; v_call: TRBV4-1; cdr3_aa: CASSQKGTGEGAFF; cdr3_nt: TGCGCCAGCAGCCAGAAAGGGACAGGGGAAGGAGCTTTCTTT
d_call: TRBD1; clone_size: NA; j_call: TRBJ2-1; v_call: TRBV4-2; cdr3_aa: CASSQEGQGAENEQFF; cdr3_nt: TGTGCCAGCAGCCAAGAAGGACAGGGCGCGGAGAATGAGCAGTTCTTC
d_call: NA; clone_size: once; j_call: TRBJ2-5; v_call: TRBV29-1; cdr3_aa: CSYRDILLPQETQYF; cdr3_nt: TGCAGCTACCGGGACATCCTTTTGCCCCAAGAGACCCAGTACTTC
d_call: NA; clone_size: NA; j_call: TRBJ1-6; v_call: TRBV7-2; cdr3_aa: CASSHAGRGNSPLHF; cdr3_nt: TGTGCCAGCAGCCATGCGGGACGGGGTAATTCACCCCTCCACTTT
d_call: TRBD1; clone_size: once; j_call: TRBJ1-3; v_call: TRBV5-1; cdr3_aa: CASSWGSGTGVSGNTIYF; cdr3_nt: TGCGCCAGCAGCTGGGGGTCGGGGACAGGGGTTTCTGGAAACACCATATATTTT
d_call: TRBD1; clone_size: NA; j_call: TRBJ1-1; v_call: TRBV18; cdr3_aa: CASLPTGKDTEAFF; cdr3_nt: TGTGCCAGCCTCCCGACAGGGAAGGACACTGAAGCTTTCTTT
d_call: NA; clone_size: NA; j_call: TRBJ1-2; v_call: TRBV6-2/TRBV6-3; cdr3_aa: CASSPSGPYGYTF; cdr3_nt: TGTGCCAGCAGTCCCTCAGGGCCTTATGGCTACACCTTC
d_call: TRBD2; clone_size: NA; j_call: TRBJ2-2; v_call: TRBV2; cdr3_aa: CASSEALGGGYDGELFF; cdr3_nt: TGTGCCAGCAGTGAAGCGCTGGGCGGGGGATACGACGGGGAGCTGTTTTTT
d_call: NA; clone_size: NA; j_call: TRBJ1-5; v_call: TRBV11-2; cdr3_aa: CASSPLEGGNQPQHF; cdr3_nt: TGTGCCAGCAGCCCCCTCGAGGGGGGCAATCAGCCCCAGCATTTT
d_call: NA; clone_size: NA; j_call: TRBJ1-1; v_call: TRBV19; cdr3_aa: CASSMGTLNTEAFF; cdr3_nt: TGTGCCAGTAGTATGGGGACTTTGAACACTGAAGCTTTCTTT
d_call: NA; clone_size: NA; j_call: TRBJ2-1; v_call: TRBV27; cdr3_aa: CATPLSYNEQFF; cdr3_nt: TGTGCCACCCCCTTGTCCTACAATGAGCAGTTCTTC
d_call: NA; clone_size: NA; j_call: TRBJ1-4; v_call: TRBV7-8; cdr3_aa: CASSPRPSPREKLFF; cdr3_nt: TGTGCCAGCAGCCCCCGGCCCTCTCCGCGGGAAAAACTGTTTTTT
d_call: NA; clone_size: NA; j_call: TRBJ1-1; v_call: TRBV6-5; cdr3_aa: CASTEWSPNTEAFF; cdr3_nt: TGTGCCAGCACAGAGTGGAGTCCTAACACTGAAGCTTTCTTT
d_call: TRBD1; clone_size: NA; j_call: TRBJ2-2; v_call: TRBV7-9; cdr3_aa: CASSSGGTGELFF; cdr3_nt: TGTGCCAGCAGTTCAGGGGGAACCGGGGAGCTGTTTTTT
d_call: TRBD1; clone_size: NA; j_call: TRBJ1-2; v_call: TRBV7-8; cdr3_aa: CASSSQRGQADGYTF; cdr3_nt: TGTGCCAGCAGCTCTCAACGGGGACAGGCGGATGGCTACACCTTC
d_call: TRBD1; clone_size: NA; j_call: TRBJ1-6; v_call: TRBV4-3; cdr3_aa: CASSQEGGQGNSPLHF; cdr3_nt: TGCGCCAGCAGCCAAGAAGGGGGACAGGGGAATTCACCCCTCCACTTT
d_call: TRBD1; clone_size: NA; j_call: TRBJ1-2; v_call: TRBV7-9; cdr3_aa: CASSLRQGGYTF; cdr3_nt: TGTGCCAGCAGCTTAAGACAGGGTGGCTACACCTTC
d_call: TRBD2; clone_size: NA; j_call: TRBJ2-1; v_call: TRBV5-4; cdr3_aa: CASSLTSGDNEQFF; cdr3_nt: TGTGCCAGCAGCCTGACTAGCGGGGATAATGAGCAGTTCTTC
d_call: NA; clone_size: NA; j_call: TRBJ1-1; v_call: TRBV5-1; cdr3_aa: CASSGEGVLSTEAFF; cdr3_nt: TGCGCCAGCAGTGGAGAGGGGGTACTGAGCACTGAAGCTTTCTTT
d_call: NA; clone_size: NA; j_call: TRBJ1-3; v_call: TRBV6-6; cdr3_aa: CASSLFDSGNTIYF; cdr3_nt: TGTGCCAGCAGCCTATTCGACTCTGGAAACACCATATATTTT
d_call: NA; clone_size: NA; j_call: TRBJ1-6; v_call: TRBV6-2/TRBV6-3; cdr3_aa: CASSPRGESPLHF; cdr3_nt: TGTGCCAGCAGTCCGCGCGGGGAGTCACCCCTCCACTTT
d_call: TRBD1; clone_size: NA; j_call: TRBJ1-6; v_call: TRBV25-1; cdr3_aa: CASSQEDRGLSPLHF; cdr3_nt: TGTGCCAGCAGCCAAGAAGACAGGGGGCTTTCACCCCTCCACTTT
d_call: TRBD1; clone_size: NA; j_call: TRBJ2-5; v_call: TRBV6-1; cdr3_aa: CASSEATGRRGETQYF; cdr3_nt: TGTGCCAGCAGTGAAGCGACAGGGCGCCGTGGGGAGACCCAGTACTTC
d_call: NA; clone_size: NA; j_call: TRBJ1-2; v_call: TRBV6-1; cdr3_aa: CASSEWGVDHYGYTF; cdr3_nt: TGTGCCAGCAGTGAATGGGGGGTAGATCACTATGGCTACACCTTC
d_call: NA; clone_size: NA; j_call: TRBJ1-5; v_call: TRBV3-1/TRBV3-2; cdr3_aa: CASSPGGQPQHF; cdr3_nt: TGTGCCAGCAGTCCCGGAGGACAGCCCCAGCATTTT
d_call: NA; clone_size: NA; j_call: TRBJ2-5; v_call: TRBV14; cdr3_aa: CASSQLGLGETQYF; cdr3_nt: TGTGCCAGCAGCCAACTAGGTTTGGGAGAGACCCAGTACTTC
d_call: NA; clone_size: NA; j_call: TRBJ1-1; v_call: TRBV5-1; cdr3_aa: CASSLGTLQRYATEAFF; cdr3_nt: TGCGCCAGCAGCTTGGGAACCTTACAGAGATATGCCACTGAAGCTTTCTTT
d_call: NA; clone_size: NA; j_call: TRBJ1-4; v_call: TRBV18; cdr3_aa: CASSPTSLNEKLFF; cdr3_nt: TGTGCCAGCTCCCCTACCTCCCTAAATGAAAAACTGTTTTTT
d_call: NA; clone_size: few; j_call: TRBJ1-1; v_call: TRBV6-2/TRBV6-3; cdr3_aa: CASSHPTGPNTEAFF; cdr3_nt: TGTGCCAGCAGTCACCCGACAGGACCGAACACTGAAGCTTTCTTT
d_call: NA; clone_size: NA; j_call: TRBJ1-5; v_call: TRBV5-1; cdr3_aa: CASSLTGYDQPQHF; cdr3_nt: TGCGCCAGCAGCTTGACAGGCTACGATCAGCCCCAGCATTTT
d_call: NA; clone_size: once; j_call: TRBJ1-2; v_call: TRBV10-2; cdr3_aa: CASSEASYGYTF; cdr3_nt: TGCGCCAGCAGTGAGGCCAGCTATGGCTACACCTTC
d_call: NA; clone_size: NA; j_call: TRBJ2-7; v_call: TRBV7-9; cdr3_aa: CASSPPRSYEQYF; cdr3_nt: TGTGCCAGCAGCCCACCGCGCTCCTACGAGCAGTACTTC
d_call: NA; clone_size: NA; j_call: TRBJ1-2; v_call: TRBV28; cdr3_aa: CASSLIASAPAVYSSNYGYTF; cdr3_nt: TGTGCCAGCAGTTTGATTGCGTCTGCCCCAGCGGTCTACTCTTCTAACTATGGCTACACCTTC
d_call: NA; clone_size: NA; j_call: TRBJ2-1; v_call: TRBV7-2; cdr3_aa: CASSLGPGAGTGLNEQFF; cdr3_nt: TGTGCCAGCAGCTTAGGCCCGGGTGCGGGGACGGGGCTCAATGAGCAGTTCTTC
d_call: NA; clone_size: NA; j_call: TRBJ1-1; v_call: TRBV27; cdr3_aa: CASSFTGNTEAFF; cdr3_nt: TGTGCCAGCAGTTTTACAGGGAACACTGAAGCTTTCTTT
d_call: NA; clone_size: NA; j_call: TRBJ1-1; v_call: TRBV29-1; cdr3_aa: CSVGQIGNTEAFF; cdr3_nt: TGCAGCGTAGGACAGATTGGAAACACTGAAGCTTTCTTT
d_call: NA; clone_size: NA; j_call: TRBJ1-2; v_call: TRBV6-2/TRBV6-3; cdr3_aa: CASSGTSYGYTF; cdr3_nt: TGTGCCAGCAGTGGGACATCCTATGGCTACACCTTC
d_call: TRBD1; clone_size: NA; j_call: TRBJ1-1; v_call: TRBV11-2; cdr3_aa: CASSPPSTGPNTEAFF; cdr3_nt: TGTGCCAGCAGCCCCCCATCGACAGGGCCGAACACTGAAGCTTTCTTT
d_call: NA; clone_size: NA; j_call: TRBJ2-7; v_call: TRBV6-5; cdr3_aa: CASSLERSSYEQYF; cdr3_nt: TGTGCCAGCAGTCTCGAGAGGTCCTCCTACGAGCAGTACTTC
d_call: NA; clone_size: few; j_call: TRBJ1-2; v_call: TRBV2; cdr3_aa: CASSARTAHSYGYTF; cdr3_nt: TGTGCCAGCAGTGCGCGGACAGCACATAGCTATGGCTACACCTTC
d_call: TRBD1; clone_size: NA; j_call: TRBJ1-2; v_call: TRBV11-2; cdr3_aa: CASSTPRQGRYGYTF; cdr3_nt: TGTGCCAGCAGCACTCCCCGACAGGGCAGATATGGCTACACCTTC